The 5 T cell receptor beta chains in this list originate from one sample, sequenced in a study of brain T cells in children with intractable seizures (dated by TCRdb to the early 2020s). Library creation used the immunoSEQ multiplex PCR assay. TCRdb mirrors the immuneACCESS table, restricted to in-frame sequences. Some clones are absent from its copies; in checked studies, under half trace to an unresolved V gene, and the reason for the others is unknown. The sample table lists 100,000 to 120,000 clones, 90% to 95% of them with a count of one. 3.5% to 4% of the sample comes from the top ten. What the time point label conveys for this sample: resected brain tissue, or blood drawn just prior to surgery. The material sequenced was peripheral blood, taken at surgery. These receptors all come from a boy younger than two with hemimegalencephaly and intractable seizures.

The genes are TRBV10-3 and TRBJ1-1; 8 bases are a match to TRBD1. The CDR3 spans 15 residues. Unmatched junction bases numbered 5, after V lost 4 bases and J lost 1 base. CDR1 and CDR2 (germline): ENHRY, SYGVKD. The DNA for the CDR3 is TGTGCCATCAGTGGAGGACAGGGCTCGAACACTGAAGCTTTCTTT. The encoded protein is CAISGGQGSNTEAFF.

The chain links TRBV9 to TRBJ2-1, with D unresolved. Germline V gives CDR1 SGDLS, CDR2 YYNGEE. This CDR3 spans 13 amino acids. With 0 bases removed from V and 10 bases from J, the gap between germline ends came to 11 bases. The CDR3 coding sequence is TGTGCCAGCAGCGTAGCTCCCTCCTCGGAGCAGTTCTTC. The encoded protein is CASSVAPSSEQFF.

The chain joins TRBV5-4 to TRBJ1-4; no clear D gene. V was trimmed by 0 bases and J by 0 bases, leaving 12 bases between them. CDR3 size: 17 residues. Germline V CDR1 and CDR2: SGHNT, YYREEE (reference sequence). The CDR3 nucleotides read TGTGCCAGCAGCTTGGCCACCGGAGTTGCAACTAATGAAAAACTGTTTTTT. Its translation: CASSLATGVATNEKLFF.

The chain carries TRBV7-3 and TRBJ2-1, with 14 bases aligning to TRBD2. Trimming at V came to 3 bases and at J to 6 bases, leaving 4 bases not matched to a gene. The V gene's germline CDR1 is SGHTA and CDR2 FQGTGA. The CDR3 extends over 16 amino acids. The CDR3 spells CASSFGTSGSFNEQFF. CDR3 sequence (DNA): TGTGCCAGCAGCTTTGGGACTAGCGGGAGTTTCAATGAGCAGTTCTTC.

The CDR3 loop reads CASSRDRDTDTQYF. The CDR3 region has the DNA TGTGCCAGCAGCCGTGACAGGGACACAGATACGCAGTATTTT. The chain employs TRBV27 and TRBJ2-3; 7 bases map to TRBD1. Germline lookup yields CDR1 MNHEY and CDR2 SMNVEV (reference sequence). V was clipped by 6 bases and J by 2 bases; unmatched bases: 5. The CDR3 spans 14 residues.